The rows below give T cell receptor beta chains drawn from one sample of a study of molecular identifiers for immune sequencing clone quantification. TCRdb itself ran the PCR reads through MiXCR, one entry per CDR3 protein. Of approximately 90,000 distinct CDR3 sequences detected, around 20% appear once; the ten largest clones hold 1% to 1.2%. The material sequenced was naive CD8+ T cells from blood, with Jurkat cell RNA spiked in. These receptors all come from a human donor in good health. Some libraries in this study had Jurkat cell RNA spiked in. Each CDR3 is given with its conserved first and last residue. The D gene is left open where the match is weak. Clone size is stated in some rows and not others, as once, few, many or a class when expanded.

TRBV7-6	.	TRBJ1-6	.	CASSAAIGYINSLLHF	TGTGCCAGCAGCGCCGCAATAGGGTATATTAATTCACTCCTCCACTTT
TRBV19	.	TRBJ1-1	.	CASSLGQTNTEAFF	TGTGCCAGTAGTCTCGGACAGACGAACACTGAAGCTTTCTTT
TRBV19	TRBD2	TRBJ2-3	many	CASRPLAGLTDTQYF	TGTGCCAGTCGCCCACTAGCGGGGTTAACAGATACGCAGTATTTT
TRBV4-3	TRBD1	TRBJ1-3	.	CASSPYTGGAGNTIYF	TGCGCCAGCAGCCCGTATACAGGGGGCGCCGGAAACACCATATATTTT
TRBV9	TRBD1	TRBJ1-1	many	CASSVGQNMNTEAFF	TGTGCCAGCAGCGTGGGACAGAACATGAACACTGAAGCTTTCTTT
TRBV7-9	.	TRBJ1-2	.	CASSYPSPGGRYGYTF	TGTGCCAGCAGCTACCCCTCCCCGGGGGGCCGCTATGGCTACACCTTC
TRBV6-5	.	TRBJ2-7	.	CASSYYRGTYEQYF	TGTGCCAGCAGTTACTATAGGGGAACCTACGAGCAGTACTTC
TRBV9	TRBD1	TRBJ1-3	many	CASSVGWDRGLGNTIYF	TGTGCCAGCAGCGTAGGATGGGACAGGGGTCTTGGAAACACCATATATTTT
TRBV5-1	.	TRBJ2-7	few	CASSPAGDANYEQYF	TGCGCCAGCAGTCCGGCTGGGGACGCAAACTACGAGCAGTACTTC
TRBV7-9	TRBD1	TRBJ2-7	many	CASSLPPQGVPYEQYF	TGTGCCAGCAGCCTTCCCCCCCAGGGGGTCCCCTACGAGCAGTACTTC
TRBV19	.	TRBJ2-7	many	CASSIGAAGYEQYF	TGTGCCAGTAGTATAGGAGCCGCGGGCTACGAGCAGTACTTC
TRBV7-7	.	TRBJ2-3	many	CASSWDLRNTQYF	TGTGCTAGCAGCTGGGACTTAAGAAATACGCAGTATTTT
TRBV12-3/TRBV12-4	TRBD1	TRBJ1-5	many	CASSRDGTGQPQHF	TGTGCCAGCAGTCGGGACGGGACAGGGCAGCCCCAGCATTTT
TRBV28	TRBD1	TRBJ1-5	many	CASSSVVSGTGVSQPQHF	TGTGCCAGCAGTAGCGTCGTCTCTGGGACAGGGGTTAGTCAGCCCCAGCATTTT
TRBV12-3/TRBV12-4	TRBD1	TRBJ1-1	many	CASSHATGGPKNTEAFF	TGTGCCAGCAGTCACGCGACAGGGGGGCCGAAGAACACTGAAGCTTTCTTT
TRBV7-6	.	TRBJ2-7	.	CASSLGPRNTYEQYF	TGTGCCAGCAGCTTAGGGCCCAGGAATACCTACGAGCAGTACTTC
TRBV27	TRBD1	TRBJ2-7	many	CASSFGTGYEQYF	TGTGCCAGCAGTTTTGGGACAGGATACGAGCAGTACTTC
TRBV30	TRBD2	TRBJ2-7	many	CAWSVSGGAIEQYF	TGTGCCTGGAGTGTTAGCGGGGGGGCCATCGAGCAGTACTTC
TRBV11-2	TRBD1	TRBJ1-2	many	CASSRTGGSPNYGYTF	TGTGCCAGCAGCCGGACAGGGGGTAGTCCTAACTATGGCTACACCTTC
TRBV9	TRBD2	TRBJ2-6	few	CASSPHWRGATGANVLTF	TGTGCCAGCAGCCCCCATTGGCGGGGGGCGACTGGGGCCAACGTCCTGACTTTC
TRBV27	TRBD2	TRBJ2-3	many	CASSAGTSLYRTDTQYF	TGTGCCAGCAGTGCCGGGACTAGCCTTTACCGCACAGATACGCAGTATTTT
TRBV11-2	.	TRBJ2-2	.	CASSLGHDGELFF	TGTGCCAGCAGCTTAGGGCATGACGGGGAGCTGTTTTTT
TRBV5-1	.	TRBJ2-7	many	CASSSSPGTDKLYEQYF	TGCGCCAGCAGCTCTTCTCCCGGGACGGACAAACTCTACGAGCAGTACTTC
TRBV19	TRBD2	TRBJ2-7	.	CASSIEASGAYEQYF	TGTGCCAGTAGTATAGAGGCTAGCGGAGCCTACGAGCAGTACTTC
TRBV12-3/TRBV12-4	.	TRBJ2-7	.	CASSATSHEQYF	TGTGCCAGCAGTGCGACTAGTCACGAGCAGTACTTC
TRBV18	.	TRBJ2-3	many	CASSPWYGQRRADTQYF	TGTGCCAGCTCACCCTGGTACGGACAGAGGAGGGCAGATACGCAGTATTTT
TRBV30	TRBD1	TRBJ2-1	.	CAWSVPLGAGGWYEQFF	TGTGCCTGGAGTGTACCTTTAGGGGCAGGGGGCTGGTATGAGCAGTTCTTC
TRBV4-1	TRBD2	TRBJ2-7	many	CASSQDATGGRYEQYF	TGCGCCAGCAGCCAAGATGCAACGGGGGGGCGCTACGAGCAGTACTTC
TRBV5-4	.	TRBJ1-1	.	CASSATWIEAFF	TGTGCCAGCAGCGCCACTTGGATTGAAGCTTTCTTT
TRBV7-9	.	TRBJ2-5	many	CASSPVGGSETQYF	TGTGCCAGCAGCCCAGTCGGGGGTTCAGAGACCCAGTACTTC
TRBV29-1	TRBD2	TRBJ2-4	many	CSVEERLAGVFGIQYF	TGCAGCGTTGAAGAGCGACTAGCGGGAGTATTTGGCATTCAGTACTTC
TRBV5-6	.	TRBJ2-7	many	CASSSGEASTHEQYF	TGTGCCAGCAGCTCGGGGGAGGCTTCGACCCACGAGCAGTACTTC
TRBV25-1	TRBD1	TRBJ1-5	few	CASSEWGQGGQPQHF	TGTGCCAGCAGTGAATGGGGACAGGGAGGTCAGCCCCAGCATTTT
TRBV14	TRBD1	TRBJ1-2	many	CASSHPGQMKGDGYTF	TGTGCCAGCAGCCACCCGGGACAGATGAAAGGGGATGGCTACACCTTC
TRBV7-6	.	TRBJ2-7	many	CASSLRRGVHEQYF	TGTGCCAGCAGCTTAAGGAGAGGGGTGCACGAGCAGTACTTC
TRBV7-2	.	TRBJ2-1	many	CASSLVPSDNEQFF	TGTGCCAGCAGCTTAGTCCCTAGCGACAATGAGCAGTTCTTC
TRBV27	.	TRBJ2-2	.	CASSFGLTGELFF	TGTGCCAGCAGTTTCGGGCTCACCGGGGAGCTGTTTTTT
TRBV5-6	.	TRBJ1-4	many	CASSLGSMEKLFF	TGTGCCAGCAGCTTGGGGTCGATGGAAAAACTGTTTTTT
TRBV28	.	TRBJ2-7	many	CASRGQGSGYEQYF	TGTGCCAGCAGGGGCCAGGGATCGGGCTACGAGCAGTACTTC
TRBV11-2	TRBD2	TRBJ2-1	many	CASSISGGAYNEQFF	TGTGCCAGCAGCATTAGCGGGGGGGCCTACAATGAGCAGTTCTTC
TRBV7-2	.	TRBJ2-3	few	CASSLPSAVVGVDTLYF	TGTGCCAGCAGCTTACCCAGCGCAGTGGTTGGCGTAGATACGCTGTATTTT
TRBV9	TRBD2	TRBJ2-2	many	CASSGGLAGKSTGELFF	TGTGCCAGCAGCGGGGGACTAGCGGGGAAATCCACCGGGGAGCTGTTTTTT
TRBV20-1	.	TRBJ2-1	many	CSARGLVYVNEQFF	TGCAGTGCTAGAGGACTAGTATACGTCAATGAGCAGTTCTTC
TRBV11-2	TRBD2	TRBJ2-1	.	CASSFNSGGAHNEQFF	TGTGCCAGCAGCTTTAATAGCGGGGGGGCTCACAATGAGCAGTTCTTC
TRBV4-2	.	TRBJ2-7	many	CASSHLGASYEQYF	TGTGCCAGCAGCCATTTGGGGGCGTCCTACGAGCAGTACTTC
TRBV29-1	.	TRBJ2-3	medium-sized	CSVEWRSTRTDTQYF	TGCAGCGTTGAGTGGCGGTCAACCCGCACAGATACGCAGTATTTT
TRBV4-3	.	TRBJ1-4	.	CASSQDVTNEKLFF	TGCGCCAGCAGCCAAGATGTAACTAATGAAAAACTGTTTTTT
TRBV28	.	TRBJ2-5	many	CASSSSRVRANGVGETQYF	TGTGCCAGCAGTTCAAGCCGAGTCCGGGCCAACGGAGTGGGAGAGACCCAGTACTTC
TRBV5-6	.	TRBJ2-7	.	CASMFFVAASSYEQYF	TGTGCCAGCATGTTCTTCGTGGCAGCTAGCTCCTACGAGCAGTACTTC
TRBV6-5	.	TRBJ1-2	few	CASSYSGGANYGYTF	TGTGCCAGCAGTTACTCGGGGGGGGCTAACTATGGCTACACCTTC
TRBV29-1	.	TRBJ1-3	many	CSVTGESGNTIYF	TGCAGCGTTACCGGGGAATCTGGAAACACCATATATTTT
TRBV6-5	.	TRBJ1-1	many	CASSYGVGGRGEAFF	TGTGCCAGCAGTTACGGGGTCGGGGGGAGGGGTGAAGCTTTCTTT
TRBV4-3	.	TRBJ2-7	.	CASSPGLPGYEQYF	TGCGCCAGCAGCCCCGGTCTGCCAGGGTACGAGCAGTACTTC
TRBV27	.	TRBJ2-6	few	CASSLFPSNVLTF	TGTGCCAGCAGTTTATTCCCCTCCAACGTCCTGACTTTC
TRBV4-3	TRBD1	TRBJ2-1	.	CANSQGTDIYNEQFF	TGCGCCAACAGCCAAGGGACAGATATCTACAATGAGCAGTTCTTC
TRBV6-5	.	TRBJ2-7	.	CASRAVKGPLYEQYF	TGTGCCAGCAGGGCCGTTAAAGGGCCCCTCTACGAGCAGTACTTC
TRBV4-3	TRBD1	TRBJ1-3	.	CASSQLDRGADTIYF	TGCGCCAGCAGCCAACTAGACAGGGGAGCAGACACCATATATTTT
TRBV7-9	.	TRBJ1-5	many	CASSPGLRQPQHF	TGTGCCAGCAGCCCCGGACTCCGTCAGCCCCAGCATTTT